This entry lists 16 T cell receptor beta chains sequenced from one sample in a study of T-cell reconstitution after alpha-beta-depleted transplantation in children. Preparation of the TCRbeta library used unique molecular identifiers. TCRdb fed the PCR reads into MiXCR, producing one record per CDR3 protein. The table shows 250,000 to 350,000 distinct CDR3 sequences, with more than 9% occurring only once. The input for sequencing was PBMCs from the stem cell graft donor, taken from the stem cell graft. These TCRs come from a human donor who donated a stem cell graft to a child with SCID.

This clonotype was detected a few times. The genes are TRBV2 and TRBJ1-5; D might be TRBD1 (6 bases). Germline assignment: CDR1 SNHLY and CDR2 FYNNEI. The CDR3 is 16 amino acids. V was trimmed by 3 bases and J by 7 bases, leaving 19 bases between them. The CDR3 coding sequence is TGTGCCAGCAGTGAGGACTTCGGGGGGCGCGGGCAGCCCCAGCATTTT. It yields the protein CASSEDFGGRGQPQHF.

There are a few counts of this clonotype. V usage is TRBV2 and J usage is TRBJ2-1; 9 bases map to TRBD2. Germline CDR1 and CDR2: SNHLY and FYNNEI. The CDR3 spans 12 residues. The trim removed 7 bases at V and 10 bases at J, leaving 5 bases unmatched. This CDR3 reads CASTSGAGEQFF. CDR3 bases: TGTGCCAGCACTAGCGGGGCAGGGGAGCAGTTCTTC.

This clonotype has only a few counts. This chain uses TRBV19 with TRBJ1-2, with unresolved D. Germline values: CDR1 LNHDA, CDR2 SQIVND (reference sequence). The ends were cut back, 10 bases at V and 4 bases at J, with 19 bases in the middle. CDR3 size: 14 residues. The CDR3 bases are TGTGCCACCCTAAGCGGGCCATCCCTCTATGGCTACACCTTC. It translates to CATLSGPSLYGYTF. The whole variable domain, filled in from reference TRBV19 and TRBJ1-2, reads DGGITQSPKYLFRKEGQNVTLSCEQNLNHDAMYWYRQDPGQGLRLIYYSQIVNDFQKGDIAEGYSVSREKKESFPLTVTSAQKNPTAFYLCATLSGPSLYGYTFGSGTRLTVV.

V usage is TRBV20-1 and J usage is TRBJ2-1; TRBD2 matches at 10 bases. V lost 5 bases to trimming and J lost 9 bases; unmatched junction nucleotides: 4. Germline CDR1 DFQATT, CDR2 SNEGSKA (reference sequence). The CDR3 has 12 residues. The CDR3 loop reads CSAGGLAVEQFF. The CDR3 coding sequence is TGCAGTGCTGGAGGACTAGCGGTTGAGCAGTTCTTC.

This clonotype was detected only a few times. The rearrangement links TRBV15 to TRBJ2-2; TRBD2 might be the D (5 bases). The CDR3 is 11 residues long. Trimming pared 9 bases from V and 7 bases from J, leaving 9 bases between. Germline V gene lookup returns CDR1 LNHNV and CDR2 YYDKDF (reference sequence). CDR3 residues: CATQRFGELFF. DNA for the CDR3: TGTGCCACTCAGCGGTTCGGGGAGCTGTTTTTT. Full variable domain (outside the CDR3, taken from reference TRBV15 and TRBJ2-2): DAMVIQNPRYQVTQFGKPVTLSCSQTLNHNVMYWYQQKSSQAPKLLFHYYDKDFNNEADTPDNFQSRRPNTSFCFLDIRSPGLGDTAMYLCATQRFGELFFGEGSRLTVL.

This chain connects TRBV5-1 to TRBJ2-7; TRBD1 aligns across 10 bases. Germline-derived CDR1 and CDR2 are SGHRS and YFSETQ. V dropped 3 bases and J dropped 4; count of bases not matched to a gene: 10. The CDR3 contains 16 residues. The CDR3 protein is CASSSYPGQGTYEQYF. CDR3 bases: TGCGCCAGCAGCTCCTACCCGGGACAGGGGACGTACGAGCAGTACTTC.

This clonotype has a handful of counts. The chain employs TRBV5-6 and TRBJ1-3; D gene ambiguous. The CDR3 runs 14 residues. In germline, CDR1 is SGHDT, CDR2 YYEEEE. V was cut by 2 bases and J by 0 bases, with 6 bases left in between. CDR3 loop: CASSFGYSGNTIYF. The CDR3 DNA sequence: TGTGCCAGCAGCTTCGGTTACTCTGGAAACACCATATATTTT.

Regarding this clonotype: This could be a read error, since a much larger clone is one nucleotide away. This chain links TRBV5-1 with TRBJ2-1; 8 nucleotides line up with TRBD2. This CDR3 has 18 amino acids. The ends lost 5 bases at V and 0 bases at J; junction bases unmatched: 13. The germline gives CDR1 SGHRS, CDR2 YFSETQ. The CDR3 DNA reads as TGCGCCAGCAGTAAGGTTAGCGGGGTGGATAGCTCCTACAATGAGCAGTTCTTC. Amino acids: CASSKVSGVDSSYNEQFF.

This clonotype was observed many times. V and J are TRBV7-9 and TRBJ2-6; no definite D call. V lost 4 bases and J 2 bases, leaving 0 bases between the germline ends. Germline V lookup: CDR1 SEHNR, CDR2 FQNEAQ (reference sequence). CDR3 length: 12 amino acids. CDR3 DNA sequence: TGTGCCAGCAGCTCTGGGGCCAACGTCCTGACTTTC. Its translation is CASSSGANVLTF.

The chain employs TRBV29-1 and TRBJ1-1, with TRBD1 identical over 8 bases. This CDR3 comprises 14 residues. With V trimmed by 0 bases and J by 3 bases, 3 bases remained unmatched. Germline CDR1 and CDR2: SQVTM and ANQGSEA. In DNA, the CDR3 is TGCAGCGTTGAAGAACAGGGGGTTGACACTGAAGCTTTCTTT. As protein: CSVEEQGVDTEAFF.

The chain uses TRBV3-1 and TRBJ2-3; the D gene is possibly TRBD1 (6 bases). Germline V gene lookup returns CDR1 LGHDT and CDR2 YNNKEL (reference sequence). This CDR3 is built from 15 residues. Deletions cut 10 bases from V and 7 bases from J, with 24 bases between. The CDR3 region has the DNA TGTGCCACCACCCAGCTGGGCACGGGGACACATACGCAGTATTTT. The encoded protein is CATTQLGTGTHTQYF.

This clonotype was observed at least ten times. The CDR3: CASSFGGLQGGDQPQHF. CDR3 DNA: TGTGCCAGCAGCTTCGGCGGACTTCAGGGAGGGGATCAGCCCCAGCATTTT. The chain carries TRBV5-5 and TRBJ1-5, with D possibly matching TRBD1 (5 bases). The CDR3 totals 17 residues. Germline CDR1 SGHKS, CDR2 YYEKEE (reference sequence). Between the trimmed V and J ends, which lost 2 bases and 5 bases, there was a span of 20 bases.

This clonotype was counted many times. This chain joins TRBV5-1 and TRBJ1-5; D perhaps matches TRBD1 (6 bases). Deletions cut 5 bases from V and 0 bases from J, with 9 bases between. This CDR3 has 14 residues. CDR1 and CDR2 from the germline V gene are SGHRS and YFSETQ. Written as DNA, the CDR3 is TGCGCCAGCAGTCCAGGGGATAGCAATCAGCCCCAGCATTTT. Translated: CASSPGDSNQPQHF. The whole variable domain, filled in from reference TRBV5-1 and TRBJ1-5, reads KAGVTQTPRYLIKTRGQQVTLSCSPISGHRSVSWYQQTPGQGLQFLFEYFSETQRNKGNFPGRFSGRQFSNSRSEMNVSTLELGDSALYLCASSPGDSNQPQHFGDGTRLSIL.

The chain joins TRBV18 to TRBJ1-6; no definite D call. V gave up 3 bases and J gave up 7 bases, with 16 bases separating them. The CDR3 has 16 residues. CDR1 is KGHSH, CDR2 LQKENI, per germline. CDR3 protein: CASSPDSQASNSPLHF. The CDR3 DNA follows: TGTGCCAGCTCACCGGACTCGCAGGCCTCAAATTCACCCCTCCACTTT.

This clonotype was seen repeatedly, ten times or more. The chain recombines TRBV6-5 with TRBJ2-7; TRBD2 matches at 16 bases. The CDR3 is made up of 19 amino acids. Germline CDR1 reads MNHEY; CDR2 reads SVGAGI. V shed 0 bases and J 2 bases; nucleotides not matched to a gene: 7. Here the CDR3 reads CASSYSGTSGGAFTYEQYF. In DNA form, the CDR3 reads TGTGCCAGCAGTTACTCTGGGACTAGCGGGGGGGCCTTTACCTACGAGCAGTACTTC.

The table lists this clonotype with many counts. The rearrangement joins TRBV12-3 or TRBV12-4 to TRBJ2-1, with D tentatively TRBD1 (6 bases). The V and J ends lost 3 bases and 0 bases respectively, with 12 bases between them. The CDR3 extends over 16 amino acids. CDR3 nucleotide sequence: TGTGCCAGCAGTTTCGACAGGTGGAGCTCCTACAATGAGCAGTTCTTC. This sequence encodes CASSFDRWSSYNEQFF.